This entry features one T cell receptor beta chain sequence. This sample was included in a study of technical replicates of blood from several donors. Generated by immunoSEQ multiplex PCR, the TCRdb table keeps only in-frame clones and is missing some. The sample gives about 59,000 clones, roughly 97% of which show up once; 0.19% is in the top ten. Trimming took 0 bases from V and 1 from J, leaving 5 bases between them. CDR1 is SGHRS, CDR2 YFSETQ, per germline. This CDR3 has 14 residues. The sequence came from a human donor in good health. What was sequenced was T cells isolated from PBMCs. This chain joins TRBV5-1 and TRBJ1-3; D remains unclear. The CDR3: CASSLEQSGNTIYF. The CDR3 nucleotides are TGCGCCAGCAGCTTGGAACAGTCTGGAAACACCATATATTTT.